A single sample gave rise to the 18 T cell receptor beta chains below, sequenced in a study of blood T cells in healthy people across ages. The use of a sample-barcoded 5' primer and a J-beta primer mix characterized a second PCR of roughly 6 to 11 cycles. TCRdb re-called the 5' RACE reads with MiXCR, one entry per CDR3 protein. The data show 590,000 or so distinct CDR3 sequences, about 28% seen once. The sequenced material came from blood. The receptors were gathered from an elderly woman in good health.

A note on this clonotype: The junction departs from germline at one end; a sequencing error may be responsible. The chain recombines TRBV11-3 with TRBJ2-3, with D perhaps being TRBD1 or TRBD2 (5 bases each). Germline loops: CDR1 SGHNT, CDR2 YENEEA. This CDR3 spans 12 amino acids. In DNA, the CDR3 is TGTGCCAGCAGCTTGAGAGGGGATATGCAGTATTTT. As protein: CASSLRGDMQYF. The whole variable domain, remainder taken from reference TRBV11-3 and TRBJ2-3, is EAGVVQSPRYKIIEKKQPVAFWCNPISGHNTLYWYLQNLGQGPELLIRYENEEAVDDSQLPKDRFSAERLKGVDSTLKIQPAELGDSAVYLCASSLRGDMQYFGPGTRLTVL.

The chain is built from TRBV7-2 and TRBJ2-5, with 9 bases aligning to TRBD1. This CDR3 comprises 15 residues. V trimming: 2 bases; J trimming: 11 bases; junction bases outside the gene matches: 12. Germline V lookup: CDR1 SGHTA, CDR2 FQGNSA. The CDR3 loop is CASSLLTGTGREQYF. The CDR3 region has the DNA TGTGCCAGCAGCTTACTTACCGGGACAGGGCGAGAGCAGTACTTC.

This chain joins TRBV5-1 and TRBJ1-6; D possibly corresponds to TRBD1 (6 bases). The CDR3 is 16 residues long. Trimming left V 1 base short and J 7 bases short, with 15 bases between. Germline CDR1 reads SGHRS; CDR2 reads YFSETQ. The CDR3 sequence is CASSLTGGGRNSPLHF. The CDR3 DNA reads TGCGCCAGCAGCTTGACTGGCGGGGGGCGGAATTCACCCCTCCACTTT.

This clonotype was seen only a few times. The rearrangement links TRBV20-1 to TRBJ1-5; tentatively, D is TRBD1 (5 bases). The CDR3 sequence is 12 residues long. Trimming left V 3 bases short and J 4 bases short, with 7 bases between. Germline V gives CDR1 DFQATT, CDR2 SNEGSKA (reference sequence). CDR3 sequence: CSASGGNQPQHF. As DNA, the CDR3 is TGCAGTGCTAGTGGGGGGAATCAGCCCCAGCATTTT.

This clonotype was detected a few times. This sequence joins TRBV29-1 and TRBJ1-3, with D uncertain. The germline V gene has CDR1 SQVTM and CDR2 ANQGSEA. The V end was cut by 6 bases, the J end by 0 bases, with 9 bases between. This CDR3 is 13 amino acids long. The CDR3 region is CSVRSASGNTIYF. The CDR3 DNA is TGCAGCGTGCGTAGTGCCTCTGGAAACACCATATATTTT.

A note on this clonotype: This may be a read error: a much more frequent sequence differs by one nucleotide. Since no conserved phenylalanine or tryptophan closes the CDR3, a read error is the likely cause. The chain joins TRBV30 to TRBJ2-5, with 7 bases lining up with TRBD1. The DNA end favors TRBJ2-7, so the J call may be wrong. Germline-derived CDR1 and CDR2 are GTSNPN and SVGIG (reference sequence). This CDR3 has 11 residues. CDR3 in DNA: TGTGCCTGGTCGGGACAGTACGAGCAGTACTGC. Its translation: CAWSGQYEQYC.

The chain couples TRBV18 to TRBJ1-5; no clear D gene. From germline, CDR1 is KGHSH and CDR2 LQKENI. This CDR3 region has 16 residues. V dropped 3 bases and J dropped 0 bases, with 12 bases sitting between them. CDR3 in DNA: TGTGCCAGCTCACCGGGGTCAGCGTATAGCAATCAGCCCCAGCATTTT. This codes for CASSPGSAYSNQPQHF.

The chain carries TRBV7-2 and TRBJ1-2; weak D call: TRBD1 (6 bases). The CDR3 sequence is 15 residues long. Germline CDR1 reads SGHTA; CDR2 reads FQGNSA. Trimming removed 6 bases from V and 2 bases from J, with 16 bases in between. The CDR3 sequence is CASSYRTDSNYGYTF. CDR3 coding DNA: TGTGCCAGCAGTTATAGGACAGACTCAAACTATGGCTACACCTTC. Together with reference TRBV7-2 and TRBJ1-2, the CDR3 gives the full variable domain: GAGVSQSPSNKVTEKGKDVELRCDPISGHTALYWYRQSLGQGLEFLIYFQGNSAPDKSGLPSDRFSAERTGGSVSTLTIQRTQQEDSAVYLCASSYRTDSNYGYTFGSGTRLTVV.

A note on this clonotype: This could be a read error, since a much larger clone is one nucleotide away. This sequence joins TRBV7-2 and TRBJ1-2, with TRBD1 matching 8 bases. This CDR3 spans 13 amino acids. The V segment lost 4 bases and the J segment 9 bases; nucleotides outside the gene matches: 7. Germline CDR1 is SGHTA and CDR2 is FQGNSA. The CDR3 nucleotides read TGTGCCAGCAGCTCTCAGGGGGCCGGTAGCTACACCTTC. Its translation is CASSSQGAGSYTF. The variable domain in full, with the rest retrieved from reference TRBV7-2 and TRBJ1-2, is GAGVSQSPSNKVTEKGKDVELRCDPISGHTALYWYRQSLGQGLEFLIYFQGNSAPDKSGLPSDRFSAERTGGSVSTLTIQRTQQEDSAVYLCASSSQGAGSYTFGSGTRLTVV.

This clonotype showed up many times. The rearrangement uses TRBV6-2 or TRBV6-3 and TRBJ1-1, with no clear D. Germline assignment: CDR1 MNHEY and CDR2 SVGEGT. The CDR3 consists of 11 residues. Trimming removed 6 bases from V and 7 bases from J, with 9 bases in between. CDR3 coding DNA: TGTGCCAGCAGACAAATCCGTGAAGCTTTCTTT. Translating it yields CASRQIREAFF.

This rearrangement joins TRBV20-1 to TRBJ2-1, with TRBD2 as a possible D gene (7 bases). Germline CDR1 reads DFQATT; CDR2 reads SNEGSKA (reference sequence). The CDR3 covers 16 residues. Trimming removed 3 bases from V and 4 bases from J, with 19 bases in between. CDR3 amino acids: CSASVGGRVKYNEQFF. The DNA for the CDR3 is TGCAGTGCTAGTGTGGGGGGGCGCGTTAAATACAATGAGCAGTTCTTC.

Comment on this clonotype: A much larger clone lies a single base off, so this may be a read error. The J gene is TRBJ2-7, the V gene TRBV5-5; D may be TRBD1 (6 bases). The length of the CDR3 is 14 residues. CDR1 SGHKS and CDR2 YYEKEE come from the germline V gene (reference sequence). The CDR3 sequence: CASSKQGYSCEQYF. The CDR3 bases are TGTGCCAGCAGCAAACAGGGATACTCCTGCGAGCAGTACTTC.

V is TRBV6-1 and J is TRBJ2-2; weak D call: TRBD1 (5 bases). The CDR3 totals 14 residues. Between the trimmed V and J ends, which lost 7 bases and 0 bases, there was a span of 9 bases. CDR1 and CDR2 from the germline V gene are MNHNS and SASEGT. CDR3 nucleotides: TGTGCCAGCAAGGGGAATACGAACACCGGGGAGCTGTTTTTT. This codes for CASKGNTNTGELFF.

This chain joins TRBV3-1 and TRBJ1-1; perhaps TRBD1 as D (6 bases). Trimming left V 0 bases short and J 0 bases short, with 17 bases between. CDR3 length equals 18 residues. Germline assignment: CDR1 LGHDT and CDR2 YNNKEL (reference sequence). Here the CDR3 reads CASSQDPRPDRLNTEAFF. The DNA of the CDR3 is TGTGCCAGCAGCCAAGATCCCCGACCGGACAGATTGAACACTGAAGCTTTCTTT.

The chain is built from TRBV3-1 and TRBJ1-5, with a weak D call TRBD1 (6 bases). Germline V CDR1 and CDR2: LGHDT, YNNKEL (reference sequence). The CDR3 runs 14 residues. Trimming pared 4 bases from V and 5 bases from J, leaving 12 bases between. This chain's CDR3 is CASSPGRGDQPQHF. The CDR3 DNA follows: TGTGCCAGCAGCCCTGGCAGGGGCGATCAGCCCCAGCATTTT.

This clonotype was counted once. This chain uses TRBV6-1 with TRBJ1-5; no reliable D call. There are 14 residues in the CDR3. Germline loops: CDR1 MNHNS, CDR2 SASEGT. V lost 3 bases to trimming and J lost 10 bases, with 16 bases between them. Here the CDR3 DNA reads TGTGCCAGCAGTGATAAGGCCGAGAACAAACCCCAGCATTTT. Translated: CASSDKAENKPQHF.

This clonotype was seen a few times. The rearrangement joins TRBV20-1 to TRBJ1-5, with TRBD1 as a possible D gene (5 bases). The CDR3 extends over 15 amino acids. The germline V gene encodes CDR1 DFQATT and CDR2 SNEGSKA (reference sequence). With 3 bases removed from V and 2 bases from J, the gap between germline ends came to 14 bases. The CDR3 is CSASDLGLGNQPQHF. CDR3 coding DNA: TGCAGTGCTAGTGACCTGGGGCTAGGCAATCAGCCCCAGCATTTT.

CDR3 nucleotides: TGTGCCAGCAGCTTGGGGCTAGCGGGGGCAGAAAGCATTCAGTACTTC. It specifies CASSLGLAGAESIQYF. The chain carries TRBV7-2 and TRBJ2-4; 10 bases are a match to TRBD2. The CDR3 spans 16 residues. V lost 3 bases, J lost 9 bases, and 11 bases stayed unmatched. The germline V gene encodes CDR1 SGHTA and CDR2 FQGNSA.